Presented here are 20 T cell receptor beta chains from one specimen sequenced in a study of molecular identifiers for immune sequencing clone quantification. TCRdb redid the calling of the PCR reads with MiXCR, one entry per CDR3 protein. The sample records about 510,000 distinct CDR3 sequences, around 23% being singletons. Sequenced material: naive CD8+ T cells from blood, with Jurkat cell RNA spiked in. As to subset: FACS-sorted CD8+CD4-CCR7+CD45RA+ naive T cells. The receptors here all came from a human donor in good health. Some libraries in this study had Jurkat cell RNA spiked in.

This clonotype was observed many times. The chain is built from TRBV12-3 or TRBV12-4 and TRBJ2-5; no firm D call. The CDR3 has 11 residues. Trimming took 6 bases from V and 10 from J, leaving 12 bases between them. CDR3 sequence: CASSPNRIQYF. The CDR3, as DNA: TGTGCCAGCAGCCCCAATAGAATCCAGTACTTC.

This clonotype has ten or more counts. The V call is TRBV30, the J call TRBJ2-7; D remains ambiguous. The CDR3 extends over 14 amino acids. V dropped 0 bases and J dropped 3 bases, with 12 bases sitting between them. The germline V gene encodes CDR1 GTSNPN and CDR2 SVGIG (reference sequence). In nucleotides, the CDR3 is TGTGCCTGGAGTGTACCTCGTAGAATCTACGAGCAGTACTTC. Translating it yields CAWSVPRRIYEQYF.

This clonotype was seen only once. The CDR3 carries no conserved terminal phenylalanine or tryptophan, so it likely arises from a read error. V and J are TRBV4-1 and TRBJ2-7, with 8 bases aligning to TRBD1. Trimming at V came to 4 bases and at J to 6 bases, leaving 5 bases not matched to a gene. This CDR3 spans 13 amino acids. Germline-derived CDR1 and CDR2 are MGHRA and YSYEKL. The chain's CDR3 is CASSRGQGSEQYL. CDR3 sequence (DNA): TGCGCCAGCAGCCGAGGACAGGGTAGCGAGCAGTACCTC.

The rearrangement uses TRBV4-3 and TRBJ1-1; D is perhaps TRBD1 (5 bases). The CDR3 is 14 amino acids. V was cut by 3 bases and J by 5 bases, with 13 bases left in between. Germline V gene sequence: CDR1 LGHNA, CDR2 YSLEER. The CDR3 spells CASSQRDRGTEAFF. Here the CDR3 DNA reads TGCGCCAGCAGCCAGAGGGACCGGGGGACTGAAGCTTTCTTT.

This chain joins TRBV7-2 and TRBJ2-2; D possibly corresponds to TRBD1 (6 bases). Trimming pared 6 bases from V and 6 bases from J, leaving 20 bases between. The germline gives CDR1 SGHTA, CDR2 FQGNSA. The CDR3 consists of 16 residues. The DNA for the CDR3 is TGTGCCAGCAGGGGTGAAGGGGGTCGGGTGGCCGGGGAGCTGTTTTTT. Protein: CASRGEGGRVAGELFF. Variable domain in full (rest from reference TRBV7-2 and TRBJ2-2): GAGVSQSPSNKVTEKGKDVELRCDPISGHTALYWYRQSLGQGLEFLIYFQGNSAPDKSGLPSDRFSAERTGGSVSTLTIQRTQQEDSAVYLCASRGEGGRVAGELFFGEGSRLTVL.

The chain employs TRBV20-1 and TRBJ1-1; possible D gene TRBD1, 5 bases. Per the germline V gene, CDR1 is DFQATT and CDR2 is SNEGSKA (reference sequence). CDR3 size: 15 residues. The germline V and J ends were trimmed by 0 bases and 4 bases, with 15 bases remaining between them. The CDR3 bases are TGCAGTGCTAGAGATTTTATTGCAGGGACCACTGAAGCTTTCTTT. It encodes CSARDFIAGTTEAFF.

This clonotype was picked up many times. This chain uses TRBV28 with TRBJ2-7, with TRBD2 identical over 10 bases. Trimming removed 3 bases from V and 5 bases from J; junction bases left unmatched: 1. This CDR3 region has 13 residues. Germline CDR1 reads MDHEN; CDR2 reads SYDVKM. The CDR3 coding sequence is TGTGCCAGCAGTTTCCTAGCGGGAGACGAGCAGTACTTC. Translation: CASSFLAGDEQYF.

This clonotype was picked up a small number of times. CDR3 loop: CASDHRDLYNEQFF. The CDR3 DNA sequence: TGTGCTAGTGATCACCGGGACTTATACAATGAGCAGTTCTTC. The chain is built from TRBV12-5 and TRBJ2-1, with D possibly being TRBD2 (6 bases). Germline loops: CDR1 LGHNT, CDR2 FRNRAP. Trimming removed 7 bases from V and 4 bases from J, with 14 bases in between. The CDR3 covers 14 residues.

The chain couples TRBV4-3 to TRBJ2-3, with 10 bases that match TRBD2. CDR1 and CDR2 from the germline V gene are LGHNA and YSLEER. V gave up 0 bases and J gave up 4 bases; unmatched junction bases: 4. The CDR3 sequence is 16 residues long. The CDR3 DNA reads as TGCGCCAGCAGCCAAGATTCTGGACTAGCGGCAGATACGCAGTATTTT. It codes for CASSQDSGLAADTQYF.

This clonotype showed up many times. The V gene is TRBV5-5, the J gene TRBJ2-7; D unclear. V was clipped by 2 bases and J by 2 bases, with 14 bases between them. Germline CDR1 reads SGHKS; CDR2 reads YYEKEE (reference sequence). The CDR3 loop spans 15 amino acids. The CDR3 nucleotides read TGTGCCAGCAGCTTTGAGGTAAACAATGCCTACGAGCAGTACTTC. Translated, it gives CASSFEVNNAYEQYF.

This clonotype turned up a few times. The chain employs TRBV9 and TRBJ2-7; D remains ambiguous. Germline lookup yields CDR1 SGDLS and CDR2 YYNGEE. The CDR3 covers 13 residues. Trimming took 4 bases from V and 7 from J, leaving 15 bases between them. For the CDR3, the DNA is TGTGCCAGCAGCCCATGGACCGCTGGAGAGCAGTACTTC. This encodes CASSPWTAGEQYF.

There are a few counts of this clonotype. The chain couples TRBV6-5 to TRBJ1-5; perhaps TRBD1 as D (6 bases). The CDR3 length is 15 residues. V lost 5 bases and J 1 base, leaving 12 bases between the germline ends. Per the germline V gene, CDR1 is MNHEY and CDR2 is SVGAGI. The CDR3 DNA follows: TGTGCCAGCAGTCAGACAGGTTCGAGCAATCAGCCCCAGCATTTT. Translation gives CASSQTGSSNQPQHF.

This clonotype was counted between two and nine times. The CDR3 DNA follows: TGTGCCAGCAGCAGAGAAGGGAAAGGGGGCAATCAGCCCCAGCATTTT. Translated, it gives CASSREGKGGNQPQHF. The V and J genes are TRBV6-1 and TRBJ1-5, with D perhaps TRBD1 (5 bases). The CDR3 totals 16 residues. Trimming took 6 bases from V and 2 from J, leaving 17 bases between them. Germline loops: CDR1 MNHNS, CDR2 SASEGT.

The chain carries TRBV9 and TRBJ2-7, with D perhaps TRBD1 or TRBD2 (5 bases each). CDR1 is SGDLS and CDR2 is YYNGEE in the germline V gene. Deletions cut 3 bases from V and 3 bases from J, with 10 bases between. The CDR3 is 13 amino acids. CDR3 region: CASSARDGYEQYF. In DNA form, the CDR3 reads TGTGCCAGCAGCGCCCGGGACGGCTACGAGCAGTACTTC.

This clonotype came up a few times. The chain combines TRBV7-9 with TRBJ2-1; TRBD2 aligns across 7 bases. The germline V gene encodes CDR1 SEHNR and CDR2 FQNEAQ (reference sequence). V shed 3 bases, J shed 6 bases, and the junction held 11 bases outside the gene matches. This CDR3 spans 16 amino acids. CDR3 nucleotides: TGTGCCAGCAGCTTGAACCTAGCGGAGCATCGCAATGAGCAGTTCTTC. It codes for CASSLNLAEHRNEQFF.

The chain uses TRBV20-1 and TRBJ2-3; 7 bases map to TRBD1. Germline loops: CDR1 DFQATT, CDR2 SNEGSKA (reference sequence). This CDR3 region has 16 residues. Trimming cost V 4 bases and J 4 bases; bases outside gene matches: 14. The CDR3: CSATYTGVESPDTQYF. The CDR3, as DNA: TGCAGTGCTACTTACACAGGGGTCGAATCCCCAGATACGCAGTATTTT.

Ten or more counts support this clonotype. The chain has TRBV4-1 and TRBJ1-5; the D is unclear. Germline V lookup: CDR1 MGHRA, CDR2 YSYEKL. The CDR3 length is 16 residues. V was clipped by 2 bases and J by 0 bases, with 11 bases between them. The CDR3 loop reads CASSQRVTDSNQPQHF. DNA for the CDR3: TGCGCCAGCAGCCAAAGGGTTACAGATAGCAATCAGCCCCAGCATTTT.

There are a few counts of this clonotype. CDR3 protein: CASRFSGGYEQYF. CDR3 DNA: TGTGCCAGCAGATTTAGCGGGGGATACGAGCAGTACTTC. The chain is built from TRBV5-4 and TRBJ2-7; TRBD2 agrees at 9 bases. After removal of 5 bases from V and 4 bases from J, the junction contained 4 bases not matched to a gene. The V gene's germline CDR1 is SGHNT and CDR2 YYREEE (reference sequence). The CDR3 has 13 residues. Using reference TRBV5-4 and TRBJ2-7 for the parts outside the CDR3, the full variable domain is ETGVTQSPTHLIKTRGQQVTLRCSSQSGHNTVSWYQQALGQGPQFIFQYYREEENGRGNFPPRFSGLQFPNYSSELNVNALELDDSALYLCASRFSGGYEQYFGPGTRLTVT.

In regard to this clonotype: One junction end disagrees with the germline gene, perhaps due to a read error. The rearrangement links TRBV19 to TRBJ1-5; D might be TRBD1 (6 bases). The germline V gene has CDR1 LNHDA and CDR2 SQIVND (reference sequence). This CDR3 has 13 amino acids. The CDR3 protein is CASSGGLGQLQHF. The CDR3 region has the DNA TGTGCCAGCTCGGGGGGGCTGGGTCAGCTCCAGCATTTT.

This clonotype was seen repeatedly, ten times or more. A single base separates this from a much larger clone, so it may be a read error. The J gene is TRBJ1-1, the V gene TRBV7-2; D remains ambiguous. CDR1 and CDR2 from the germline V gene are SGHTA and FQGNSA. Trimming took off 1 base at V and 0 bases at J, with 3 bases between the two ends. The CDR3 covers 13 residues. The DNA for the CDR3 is TGTGCCAGCAGCTTAGTTATGAACACTGAAGCTTTCTTT. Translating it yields CASSLVMNTEAFF. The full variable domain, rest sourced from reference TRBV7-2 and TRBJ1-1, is GAGVSQSPSNKVTEKGKDVELRCDPISGHTALYWYRQSLGQGLEFLIYFQGNSAPDKSGLPSDRFSAERTGGSVSTLTIQRTQQEDSAVYLCASSLVMNTEAFFGQGTRLTVV.